This TCR beta chain is drawn from a study of T cell repertoires in ileal Crohn's disease. Study-wide results and caveats: Within the first postoperative year, endoscopy came at median approximately 6.6 months. Mucosal expansions were suggested to be mainly CD8 T cells.

CDR3 length: 13 residues. CDR1 MNHEY and CDR2 SMNVEV come from the germline V gene (reference sequence). V dropped 1 base and J dropped 5 bases, with 6 bases sitting between them. The time point is: neoterminal ileum biopsy at postoperative endoscopy, about 6 months after surgery. Remarks on this clone: Its matching antigen is unknown.

Produced via immunoSEQ multiplex PCR; TCRdb's table is partial and in-frame only. The sample gives tens of thousands of clones, 85% to 90% of which show up once; roughly 2% is in the top ten. The chain has TRBV27 and TRBJ1-5; no clear D. Material for sequencing was ileal tissue. This receptor was identified in an adult with Crohn's disease. The CDR3 sequence is CASSLLADQPQHF. CDR3 nucleotide sequence: TGTGCCAGCAGTTTATTAGCAGATCAGCCCCAGCATTTT.